The rows below give T cell receptor beta chains drawn from one sample of a study of cytomegalovirus exposure and HLA in healthy donors. Libraries were prepared by immunoSEQ multiplex PCR; TCRdb keeps only in-frame clonotypes and omits some of them. The data show about 160,000 clones, around two thirds seen once. Sequencing was performed on PBMCs. Receptor source: a man in his forties or fifties in good health and CMV-seronegative. The CDR3 runs from the conserved cysteine through the conserved F or W. A D gene is named only where the DNA matches it firmly.

v_gene	d_gene	CDR3aa
TRBV4-1	TRBD1	CASSLDGTANQPQHF
TRBV7-6	NA	CASSFGTPYSGNTIYF
TRBV5-1	NA	CARGGDDRSNEQFF
TRBV2	NA	CASILGALTEAFF
TRBV10-3	TRBD2	CAISSGGGQETQYF
TRBV28	NA	CASSPLRNYGYTF
TRBV6-6	NA	CASSLDNNQPQHF
TRBV12-5	NA	CASGSGEGSGNQPQHF
TRBV5-4	TRBD1	CASSQGQATITDTQYF
TRBV2	TRBD1	CASSDRQGGNTGELFF
TRBV5-1	TRBD1	CASSSKGAHGYTF
TRBV11-2	NA	CASSSSTGSNEQFF
TRBV2	NA	CASSVSAGLMNTEAFF
TRBV19	TRBD2	CASSRIAGGPSSYNEQFF
TRBV5-1	TRBD2	CASSPTPISGGLSDTQYF
TRBV11-2	TRBD1	CASSSRGPDNEQFF
TRBV19	TRBD1	CASSDRGMPNTEAFF
TRBV6-5	TRBD1	CASTGQGSGTEAFF
TRBV6-5	TRBD2	CASSYSVTSGSYEQYF
TRBV21-1	NA	CASTPGTPYEQYF
TRBV4-2	NA	CASSPRDTYNEQFF
TRBV18	NA	CASSPSGEQFF
TRBV7-2	TRBD2	CASSPGLAGISTDTQYF
TRBV5-1	TRBD2	CASSLLRLAGDESYEQYF
TRBV6-5	NA	CASSYDQGRNEQYF
TRBV7-2	NA	CASSKEALKNTEAFF
TRBV4-2	TRBD1	CASSLLTGGTKETQYF
TRBV6-6	NA	CASSPQISGNTIYF
TRBV19	NA	CASSLDSRYPLAKNIQYF
TRBV7-9	NA	CASSLPAYEQYF
TRBV4-2	NA	CASSPRDSAYEQYF
TRBV4-1	NA	CASSQDRGTEAFF
TRBV25-1	NA	CASSQGYNTQYF
TRBV7-2	TRBD1	CASSLAGTEIYGYTF
TRBV7-2	TRBD1	CASSRGTGVTNEKLFF
TRBV6-5	TRBD2	CASSYSRGVRTDTQYF
TRBV7-7	NA	CASSPHPGNMNTEAFF
TRBV9	NA	CASSAQGGYGYTF
TRBV28	NA	CASSRADRTDTQYF
TRBV5-1	TRBD1	CASQGAHEQYF
TRBV6-5	NA	CAGSGHMNTEAFF
TRBV4-1	NA	CASSQVGQLEQYF
TRBV15	NA	CATSRGRAYQETQYF
TRBV29-1	NA	CSVARGETQYF
TRBV7-8	NA	CASSPVRPQGPRYEQYF
TRBV11-1	NA	CASSLSDLPSGANVLTF
TRBV29-1	TRBD2	CSVVGGSRSIYEQYF
TRBV4-2	NA	CASSQVGGTSTDTQYF
TRBV14	NA	CASSQDRGQETQYF
TRBV25-1	TRBD1	CAIPQGAPYNEQFF
TRBV28	TRBD1	CASSSDRGYTEAFF
TRBV11-3	NA	CASSLGGGNSPLHF